This entry concerns a single T cell receptor beta chain. Across 20 to 25 US areas, participants ranged in age from about 18 to 90 years. Categorization into cohorts depended on clinical history that participants reported. Recovered participants had two consecutive negative NP/OP PCR tests, healthcare professional clearance, or symptom resolution. The assay was immunoSEQ multiplex PCR, and TCRdb's table has in-frame clones only and misses some. The table records 150,000 to 180,000 clones, around 80% of them present only once. The entry originates in a study of blood T cell repertoires in COVID-19. Across the whole study: Acute-phase and convalescent COVID-19 samples originated in the United States, Italy and Spain.

The receptor's source is a man in his forties or fifties who had recovered from COVID-19. Sequencing input: PBMCs or T cells enriched from blood (not recorded which).

The chain's CDR3 is CASSIGQGMNTEAFF. The CDR3 DNA follows: TGTGCCAGCAGTATCGGACAGGGGATGAACACTGAAGCTTTCTTT. This chain joins TRBV6-6 and TRBJ1-1; 9 bases are shared with TRBD1. CDR1 is MNHNY and CDR2 is SVGAGI in the germline V gene (reference sequence). The CDR3 contains 15 residues. With 5 bases clipped from V and 0 bases from J, the junction kept 4 bases outside the gene matches.